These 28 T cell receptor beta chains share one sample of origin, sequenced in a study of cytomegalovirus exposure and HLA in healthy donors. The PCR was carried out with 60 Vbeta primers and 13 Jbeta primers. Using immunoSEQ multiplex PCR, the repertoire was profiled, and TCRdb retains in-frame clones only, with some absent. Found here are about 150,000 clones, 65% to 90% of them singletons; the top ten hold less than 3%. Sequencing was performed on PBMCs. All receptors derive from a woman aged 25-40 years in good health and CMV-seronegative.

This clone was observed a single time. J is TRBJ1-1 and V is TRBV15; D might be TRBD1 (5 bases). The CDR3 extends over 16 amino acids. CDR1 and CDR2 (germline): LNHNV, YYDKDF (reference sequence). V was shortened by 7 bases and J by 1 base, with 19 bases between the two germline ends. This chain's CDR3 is CATTGGVGVGNTEAFF. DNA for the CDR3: TGTGCCACCACGGGCGGGGTAGGGGTGGGGAACACTGAAGCTTTCTTT.

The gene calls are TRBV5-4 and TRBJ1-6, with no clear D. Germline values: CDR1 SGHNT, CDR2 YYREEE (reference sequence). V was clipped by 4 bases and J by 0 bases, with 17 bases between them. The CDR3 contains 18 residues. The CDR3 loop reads CASSSYPGASSYNSPLHF. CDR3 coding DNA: TGTGCCAGCAGCAGCTACCCTGGAGCGAGCTCCTATAATTCACCCCTCCACTTT.

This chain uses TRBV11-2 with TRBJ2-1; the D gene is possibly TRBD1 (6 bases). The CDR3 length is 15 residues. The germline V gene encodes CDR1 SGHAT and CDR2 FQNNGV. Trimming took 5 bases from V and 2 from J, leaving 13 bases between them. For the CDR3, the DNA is TGTGCCAGCAGCCCCGTGGGGGACACCTACAATGAGCAGTTCTTC. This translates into CASSPVGDTYNEQFF. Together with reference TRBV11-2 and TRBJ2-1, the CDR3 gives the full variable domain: EAGVAQSPRYKIIEKRQSVAFWCNPISGHATLYWYQQILGQGPKLLIQFQNNGVVDDSQLPKDRFSAERLKGVDSTLKIQPAKLEDSAVYLCASSPVGDTYNEQFFGPGTRLTVL.

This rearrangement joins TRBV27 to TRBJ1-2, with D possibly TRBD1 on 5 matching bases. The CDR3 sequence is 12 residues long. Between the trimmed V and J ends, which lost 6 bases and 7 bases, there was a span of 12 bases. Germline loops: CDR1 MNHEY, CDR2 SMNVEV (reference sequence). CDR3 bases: TGTGCCAGCAGCTCGATCGGGGGTGGCTACACCTTC. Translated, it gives CASSSIGGGYTF.

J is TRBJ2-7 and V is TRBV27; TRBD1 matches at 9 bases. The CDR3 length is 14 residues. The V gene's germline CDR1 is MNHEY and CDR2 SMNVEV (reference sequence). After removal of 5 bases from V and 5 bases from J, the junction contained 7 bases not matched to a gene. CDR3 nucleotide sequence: TGTGCCAGCAGTCACCCGGGACAGGGCCACGAGCAGTACTTC. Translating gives CASSHPGQGHEQYF.

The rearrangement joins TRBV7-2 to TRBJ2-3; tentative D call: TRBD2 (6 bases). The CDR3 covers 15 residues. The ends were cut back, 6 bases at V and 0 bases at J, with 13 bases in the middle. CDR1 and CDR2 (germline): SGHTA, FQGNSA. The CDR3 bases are TGTGCCAGCAGTCCCGGCGGGGTTAGCACAGATACGCAGTATTTT. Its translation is CASSPGGVSTDTQYF.

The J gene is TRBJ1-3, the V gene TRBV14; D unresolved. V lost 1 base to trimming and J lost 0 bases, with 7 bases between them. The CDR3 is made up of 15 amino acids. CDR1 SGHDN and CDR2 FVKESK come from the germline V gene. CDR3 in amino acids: CASSQVRFSGNTIYF. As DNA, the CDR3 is TGTGCCAGCAGCCAAGTTCGTTTCTCTGGAAACACCATATATTTT.

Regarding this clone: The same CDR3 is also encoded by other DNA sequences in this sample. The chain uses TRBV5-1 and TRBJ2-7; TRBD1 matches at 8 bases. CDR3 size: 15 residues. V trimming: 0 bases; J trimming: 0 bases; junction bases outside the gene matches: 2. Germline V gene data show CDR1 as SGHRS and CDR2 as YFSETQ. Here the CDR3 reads CASSLGQGASYEQYF. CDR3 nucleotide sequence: TGCGCCAGCAGCTTGGGCCAGGGGGCCTCCTACGAGCAGTACTTC.

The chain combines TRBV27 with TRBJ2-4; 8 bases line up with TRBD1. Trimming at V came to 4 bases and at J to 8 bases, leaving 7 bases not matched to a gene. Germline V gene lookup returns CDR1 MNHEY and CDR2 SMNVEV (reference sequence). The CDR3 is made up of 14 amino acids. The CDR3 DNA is TGTGCCAGCAGTTCTCGACAGGGGTGGGACATTCAGTACTTC. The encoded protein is CASSSRQGWDIQYF.

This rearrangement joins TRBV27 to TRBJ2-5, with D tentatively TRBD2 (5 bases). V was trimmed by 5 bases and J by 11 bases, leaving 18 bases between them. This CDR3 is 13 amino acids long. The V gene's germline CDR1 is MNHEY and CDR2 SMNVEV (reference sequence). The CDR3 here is CASSPRGGFEQYF. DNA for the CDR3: TGTGCCAGCAGTCCCAGAGGCGGGTTTGAGCAGTACTTC.

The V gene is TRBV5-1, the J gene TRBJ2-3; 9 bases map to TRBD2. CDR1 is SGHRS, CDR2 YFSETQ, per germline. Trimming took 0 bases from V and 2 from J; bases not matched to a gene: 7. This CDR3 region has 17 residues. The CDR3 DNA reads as TGCGCCAGCAGCTTGGAAGAAGCGGGGGGCCCCACAGATACGCAGTATTTT. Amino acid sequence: CASSLEEAGGPTDTQYF. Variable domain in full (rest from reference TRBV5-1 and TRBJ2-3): KAGVTQTPRYLIKTRGQQVTLSCSPISGHRSVSWYQQTPGQGLQFLFEYFSETQRNKGNFPGRFSGRQFSNSRSEMNVSTLELGDSALYLCASSLEEAGGPTDTQYFGPGTRLTVL.

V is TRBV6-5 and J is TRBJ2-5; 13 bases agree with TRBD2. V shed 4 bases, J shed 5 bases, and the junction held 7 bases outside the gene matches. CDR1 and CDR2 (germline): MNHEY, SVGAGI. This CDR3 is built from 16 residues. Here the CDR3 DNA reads TGTGCCAGCAGTTCACTAGCGGGGGGGCGCTCGGAGACCCAGTACTTC. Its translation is CASSSLAGGRSETQYF.

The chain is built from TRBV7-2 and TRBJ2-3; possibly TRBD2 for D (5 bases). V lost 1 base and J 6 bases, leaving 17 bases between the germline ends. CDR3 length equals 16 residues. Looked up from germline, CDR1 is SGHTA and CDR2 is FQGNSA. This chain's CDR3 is CASSLEATIPGDTQYF. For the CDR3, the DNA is TGTGCCAGCAGCTTAGAGGCGACTATCCCCGGGGATACGCAGTATTTT.

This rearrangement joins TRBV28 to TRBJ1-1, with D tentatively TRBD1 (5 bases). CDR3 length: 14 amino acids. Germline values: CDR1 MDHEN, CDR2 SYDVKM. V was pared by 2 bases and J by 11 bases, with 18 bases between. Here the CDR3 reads CASSLLRSGGVAFF. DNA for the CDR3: TGTGCCAGCAGTTTACTCCGGAGTGGGGGGGTGGCTTTCTTT.

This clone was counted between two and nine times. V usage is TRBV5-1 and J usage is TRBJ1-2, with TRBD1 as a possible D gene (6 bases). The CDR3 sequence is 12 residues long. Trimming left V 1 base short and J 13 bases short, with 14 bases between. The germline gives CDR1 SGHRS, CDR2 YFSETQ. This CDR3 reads CASSLRGGLATF. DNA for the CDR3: TGCGCCAGCAGCTTGAGGGGGGGATTGGCCACCTTC. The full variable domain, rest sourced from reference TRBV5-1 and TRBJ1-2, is KAGVTQTPRYLIKTRGQQVTLSCSPISGHRSVSWYQQTPGQGLQFLFEYFSETQRNKGNFPGRFSGRQFSNSRSEMNVSTLELGDSALYLCASSLRGGLATFGSGTRLTVV.

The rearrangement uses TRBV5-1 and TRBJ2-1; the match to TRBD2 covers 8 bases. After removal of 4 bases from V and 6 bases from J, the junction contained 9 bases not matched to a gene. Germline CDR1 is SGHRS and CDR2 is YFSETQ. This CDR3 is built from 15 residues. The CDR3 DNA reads TGCGCCAGCAGCATATTAGCGGGGTTGGGCAATGAGCAGTTCTTC. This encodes CASSILAGLGNEQFF.

The CDR3 loop reads CASGYSGNTEAFF. CDR3 coding DNA: TGCGCCAGCGGATACTCAGGGAACACTGAAGCTTTCTTT. The J gene is TRBJ1-1, the V gene TRBV5-1, with D unclear. Trimming shortened V by 7 bases and J by 1 base, and 11 bases separated the two germline ends. The V gene's germline CDR1 is SGHRS and CDR2 YFSETQ. This CDR3 spans 13 amino acids.

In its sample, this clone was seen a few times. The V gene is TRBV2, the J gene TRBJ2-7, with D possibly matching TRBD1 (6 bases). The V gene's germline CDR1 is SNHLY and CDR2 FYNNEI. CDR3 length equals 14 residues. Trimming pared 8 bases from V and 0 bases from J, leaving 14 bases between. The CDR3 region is CASYSGTSSYEQYF. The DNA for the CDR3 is TGTGCCAGCTATTCCGGGACAAGCTCCTACGAGCAGTACTTC.

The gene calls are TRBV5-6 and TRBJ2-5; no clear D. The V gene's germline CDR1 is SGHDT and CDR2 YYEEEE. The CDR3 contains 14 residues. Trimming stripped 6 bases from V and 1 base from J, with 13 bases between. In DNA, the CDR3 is TGTGCCAGCACCACGCCGGGTAGCCAAGAGACCCAGTACTTC. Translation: CASTTPGSQETQYF.

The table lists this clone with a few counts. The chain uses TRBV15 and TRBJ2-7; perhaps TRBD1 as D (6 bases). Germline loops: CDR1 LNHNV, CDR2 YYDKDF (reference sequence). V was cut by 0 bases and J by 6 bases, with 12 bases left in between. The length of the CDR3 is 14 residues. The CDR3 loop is CATSRDLPGVEQYF. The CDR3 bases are TGTGCCACCAGCAGAGATTTGCCAGGGGTCGAGCAGTACTTC.

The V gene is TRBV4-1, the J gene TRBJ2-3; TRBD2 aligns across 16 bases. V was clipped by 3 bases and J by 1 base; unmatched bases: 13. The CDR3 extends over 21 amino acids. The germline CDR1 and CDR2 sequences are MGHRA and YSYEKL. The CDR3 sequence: CASSQGPPGTSGGARTDTQYF. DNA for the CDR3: TGCGCCAGCAGCCAGGGTCCCCCGGGGACTAGCGGGGGGGCCCGCACAGATACGCAGTATTTT.

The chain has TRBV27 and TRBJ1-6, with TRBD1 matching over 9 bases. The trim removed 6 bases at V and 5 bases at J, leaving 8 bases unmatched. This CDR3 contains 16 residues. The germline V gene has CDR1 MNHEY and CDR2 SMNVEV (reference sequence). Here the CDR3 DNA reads TGTGCCAGCAGGATGGACAGGGGAGCGCATAATTCACCCCTCCACTTT. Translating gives CASRMDRGAHNSPLHF.

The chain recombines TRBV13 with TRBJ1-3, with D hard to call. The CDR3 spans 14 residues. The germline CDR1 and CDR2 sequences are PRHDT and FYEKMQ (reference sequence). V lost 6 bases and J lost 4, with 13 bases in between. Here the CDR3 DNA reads TGTGCCAGCAGTGCGACTCGTTCCGGAAACACCATATATTTT. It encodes CASSATRSGNTIYF.

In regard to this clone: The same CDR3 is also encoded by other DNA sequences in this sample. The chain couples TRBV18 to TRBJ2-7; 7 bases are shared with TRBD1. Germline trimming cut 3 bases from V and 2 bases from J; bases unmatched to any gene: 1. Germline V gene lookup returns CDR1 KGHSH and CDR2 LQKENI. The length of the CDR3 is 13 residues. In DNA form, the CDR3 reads TGTGCCAGCTCACCGGGACAGACCTACGAGCAGTACTTC. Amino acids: CASSPGQTYEQYF.

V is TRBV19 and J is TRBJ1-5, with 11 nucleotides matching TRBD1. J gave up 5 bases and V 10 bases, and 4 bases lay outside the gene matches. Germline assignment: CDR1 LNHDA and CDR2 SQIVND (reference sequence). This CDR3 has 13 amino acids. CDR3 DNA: TGTGCCACCGGGACAGGGGGGCATCAGCCCCAGCATTTT. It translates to CATGTGGHQPQHF. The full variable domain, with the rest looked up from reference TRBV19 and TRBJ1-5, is DGGITQSPKYLFRKEGQNVTLSCEQNLNHDAMYWYRQDPGQGLRLIYYSQIVNDFQKGDIAEGYSVSREKKESFPLTVTSAQKNPTAFYLCATGTGGHQPQHFGDGTRLSIL.

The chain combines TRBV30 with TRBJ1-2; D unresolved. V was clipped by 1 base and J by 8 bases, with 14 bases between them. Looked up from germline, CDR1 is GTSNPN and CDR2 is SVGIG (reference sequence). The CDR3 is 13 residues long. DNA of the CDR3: TGTGCCTGGAGTGCCTCTAGTACGGGGGGCTACACCTTC. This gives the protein CAWSASSTGGYTF.

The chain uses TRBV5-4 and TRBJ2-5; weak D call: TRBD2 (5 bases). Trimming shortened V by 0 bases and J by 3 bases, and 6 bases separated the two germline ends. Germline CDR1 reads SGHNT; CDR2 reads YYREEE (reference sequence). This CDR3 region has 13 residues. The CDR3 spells CASSLAGKETQYF. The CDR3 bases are TGTGCCAGCAGCTTGGCGGGGAAAGAGACCCAGTACTTC.

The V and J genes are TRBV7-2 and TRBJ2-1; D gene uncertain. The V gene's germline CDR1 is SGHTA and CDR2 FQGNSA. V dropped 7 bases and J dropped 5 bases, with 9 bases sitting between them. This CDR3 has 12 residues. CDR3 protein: CASTGLNNEQFF. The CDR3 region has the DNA TGTGCCAGCACCGGGTTGAACAATGAGCAGTTCTTC.